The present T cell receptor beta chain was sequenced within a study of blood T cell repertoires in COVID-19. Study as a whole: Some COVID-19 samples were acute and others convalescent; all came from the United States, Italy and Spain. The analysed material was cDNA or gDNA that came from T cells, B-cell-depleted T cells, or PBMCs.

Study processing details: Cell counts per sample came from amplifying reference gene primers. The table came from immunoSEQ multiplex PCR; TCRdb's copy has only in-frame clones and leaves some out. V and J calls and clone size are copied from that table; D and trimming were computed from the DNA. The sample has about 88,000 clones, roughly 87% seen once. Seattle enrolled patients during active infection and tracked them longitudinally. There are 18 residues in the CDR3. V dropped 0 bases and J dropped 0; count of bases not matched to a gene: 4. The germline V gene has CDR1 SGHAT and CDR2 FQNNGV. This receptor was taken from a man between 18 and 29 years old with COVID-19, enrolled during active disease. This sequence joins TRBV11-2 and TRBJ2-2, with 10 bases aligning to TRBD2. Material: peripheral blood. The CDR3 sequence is CASSLDPGLAANTGELFF. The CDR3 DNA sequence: TGTGCCAGCAGCTTAGATCCCGGACTAGCGGCGAACACCGGGGAGCTGTTTTTT.